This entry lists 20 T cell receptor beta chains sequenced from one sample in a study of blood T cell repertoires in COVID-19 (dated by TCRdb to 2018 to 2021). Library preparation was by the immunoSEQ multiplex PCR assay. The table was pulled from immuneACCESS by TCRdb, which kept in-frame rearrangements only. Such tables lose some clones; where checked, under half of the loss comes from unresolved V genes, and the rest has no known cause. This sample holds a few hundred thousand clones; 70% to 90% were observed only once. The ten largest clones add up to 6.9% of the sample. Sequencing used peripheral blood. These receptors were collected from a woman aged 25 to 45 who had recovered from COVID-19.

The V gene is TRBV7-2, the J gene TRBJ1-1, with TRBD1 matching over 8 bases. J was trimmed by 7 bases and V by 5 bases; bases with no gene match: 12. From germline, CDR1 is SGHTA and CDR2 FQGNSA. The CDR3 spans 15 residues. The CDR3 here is CASSVTQGAGIEAFF. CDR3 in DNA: TGTGCCAGCAGCGTCACCCAGGGGGCTGGGATTGAAGCTTTCTTT.

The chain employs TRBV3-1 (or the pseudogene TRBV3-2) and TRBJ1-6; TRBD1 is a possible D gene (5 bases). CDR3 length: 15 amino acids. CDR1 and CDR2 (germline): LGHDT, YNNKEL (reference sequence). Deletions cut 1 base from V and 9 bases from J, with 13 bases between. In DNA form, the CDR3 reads TGTGCCAGCAGCCAAGGTACAGGTGCTTTTTCACCCCTCCACTTT. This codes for CASSQGTGAFSPLHF.

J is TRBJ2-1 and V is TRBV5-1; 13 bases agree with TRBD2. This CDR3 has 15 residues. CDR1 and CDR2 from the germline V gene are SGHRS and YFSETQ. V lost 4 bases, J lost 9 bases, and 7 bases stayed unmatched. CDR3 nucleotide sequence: TGCGCCAGCAGCCCTGGACTAGCGGGGGTTGGTGAGCAGTTCTTC. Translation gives CASSPGLAGVGEQFF.

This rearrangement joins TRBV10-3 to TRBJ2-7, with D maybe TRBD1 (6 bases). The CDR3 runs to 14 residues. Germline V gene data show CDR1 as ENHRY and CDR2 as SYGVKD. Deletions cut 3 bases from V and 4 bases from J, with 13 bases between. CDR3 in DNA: TGTGCCATCAGTGATACACAGGGTGGGTACGAGCAGTACTTC. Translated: CAISDTQGGYEQYF.

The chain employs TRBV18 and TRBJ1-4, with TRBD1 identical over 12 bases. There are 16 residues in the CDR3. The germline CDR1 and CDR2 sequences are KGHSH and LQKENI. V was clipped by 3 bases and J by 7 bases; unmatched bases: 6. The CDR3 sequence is CASSPGQGAFGEKLFF. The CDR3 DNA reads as TGTGCCAGCTCACCGGGACAGGGGGCCTTCGGTGAAAAACTGTTTTTT. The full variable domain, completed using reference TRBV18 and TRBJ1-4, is NAGVMQNPRHLVRRRGQEARLRCSPMKGHSHVYWYRQLPEEGLKFMVYLQKENIIDESGMPKERFSAEFPKEGPSILRIQQVVRGDSAAYFCASSPGQGAFGEKLFFGSGTQLSVL.

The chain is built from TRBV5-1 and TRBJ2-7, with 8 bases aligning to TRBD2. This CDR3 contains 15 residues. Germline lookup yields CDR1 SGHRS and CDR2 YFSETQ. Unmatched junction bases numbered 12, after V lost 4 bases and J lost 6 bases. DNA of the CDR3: TGCGCCAGCAGCCCGCTGGCGGGGGGCGATGGCGAGCAGTACTTC. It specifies CASSPLAGGDGEQYF.

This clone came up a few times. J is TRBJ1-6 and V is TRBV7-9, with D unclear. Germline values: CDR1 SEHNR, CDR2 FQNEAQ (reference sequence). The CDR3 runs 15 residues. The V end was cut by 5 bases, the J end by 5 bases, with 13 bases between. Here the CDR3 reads CASSPGGPDNSPLHF. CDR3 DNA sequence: TGTGCCAGCAGCCCCGGAGGGCCAGATAATTCACCCCTCCACTTT.

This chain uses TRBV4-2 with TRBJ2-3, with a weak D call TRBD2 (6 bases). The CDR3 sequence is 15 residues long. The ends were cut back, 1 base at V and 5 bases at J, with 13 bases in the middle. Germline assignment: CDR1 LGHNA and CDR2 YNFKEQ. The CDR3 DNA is TGTGCCAGCAGCCAAGTGGGGGGTTCGAGAGATACGCAGTATTTT. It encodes CASSQVGGSRDTQYF.

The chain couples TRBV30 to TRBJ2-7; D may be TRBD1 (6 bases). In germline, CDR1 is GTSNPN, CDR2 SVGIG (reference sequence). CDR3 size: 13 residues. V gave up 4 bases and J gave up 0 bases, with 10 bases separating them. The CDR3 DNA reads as TGTGCCTGGATGGCAGGGGCCTCCTACGAGCAGTACTTC. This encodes CAWMAGASYEQYF.

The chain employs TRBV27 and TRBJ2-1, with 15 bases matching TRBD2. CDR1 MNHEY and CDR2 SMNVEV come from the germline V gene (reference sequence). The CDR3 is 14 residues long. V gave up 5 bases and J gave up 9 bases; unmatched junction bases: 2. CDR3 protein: CASSQGLAGGEQFF. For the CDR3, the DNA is TGTGCCAGCAGTCAGGGACTAGCGGGAGGTGAGCAGTTCTTC.

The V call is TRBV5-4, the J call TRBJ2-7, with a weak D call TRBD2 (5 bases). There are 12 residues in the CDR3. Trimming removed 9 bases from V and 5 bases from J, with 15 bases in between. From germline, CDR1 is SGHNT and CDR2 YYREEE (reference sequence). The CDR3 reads CATGTPGNEQYF. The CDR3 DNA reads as TGTGCCACAGGCACCCCCGGGAACGAGCAGTACTTC.

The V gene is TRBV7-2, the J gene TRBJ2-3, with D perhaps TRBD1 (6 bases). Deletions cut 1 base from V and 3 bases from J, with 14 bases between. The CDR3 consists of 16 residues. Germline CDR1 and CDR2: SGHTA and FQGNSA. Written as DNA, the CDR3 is TGTGCCAGCAGCTTAGAGGGCAGGGGCACTACAGATACGCAGTATTTT. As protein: CASSLEGRGTTDTQYF.

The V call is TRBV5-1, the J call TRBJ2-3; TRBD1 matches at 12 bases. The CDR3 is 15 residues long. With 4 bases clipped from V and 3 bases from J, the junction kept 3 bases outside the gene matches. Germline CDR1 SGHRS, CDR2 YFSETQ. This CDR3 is CASSGGQGATDTQYF. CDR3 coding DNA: TGCGCCAGCAGCGGGGGACAGGGGGCAACAGATACGCAGTATTTT.

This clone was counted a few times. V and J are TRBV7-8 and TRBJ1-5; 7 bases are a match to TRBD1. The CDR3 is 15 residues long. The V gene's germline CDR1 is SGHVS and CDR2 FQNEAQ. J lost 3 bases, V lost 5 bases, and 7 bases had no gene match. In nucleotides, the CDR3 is TGTGCCAGCAGCCTCCCCGGGACAGTCAATCAGCCCCAGCATTTT. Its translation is CASSLPGTVNQPQHF.

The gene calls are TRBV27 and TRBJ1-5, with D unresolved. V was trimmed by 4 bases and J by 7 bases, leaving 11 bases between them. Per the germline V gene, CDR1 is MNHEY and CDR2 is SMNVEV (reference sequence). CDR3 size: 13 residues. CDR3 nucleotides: TGTGCCAGCAGTTCCAAGGAGAGGCAGCCCCAGCATTTT. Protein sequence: CASSSKERQPQHF.

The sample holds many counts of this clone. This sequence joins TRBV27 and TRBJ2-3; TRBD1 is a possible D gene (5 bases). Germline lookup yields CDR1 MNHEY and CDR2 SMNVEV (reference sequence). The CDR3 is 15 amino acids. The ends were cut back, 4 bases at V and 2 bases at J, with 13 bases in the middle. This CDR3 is CASSSPQESTDTQYF. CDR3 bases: TGTGCCAGCAGTTCGCCACAGGAATCCACAGATACGCAGTATTTT.

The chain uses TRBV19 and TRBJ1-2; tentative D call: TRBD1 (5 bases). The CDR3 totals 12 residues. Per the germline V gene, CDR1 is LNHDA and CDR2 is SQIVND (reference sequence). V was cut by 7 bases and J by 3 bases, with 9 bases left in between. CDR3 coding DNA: TGTGCCAGTACCACGACAGACTATGGCTACACCTTC. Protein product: CASTTTDYGYTF.

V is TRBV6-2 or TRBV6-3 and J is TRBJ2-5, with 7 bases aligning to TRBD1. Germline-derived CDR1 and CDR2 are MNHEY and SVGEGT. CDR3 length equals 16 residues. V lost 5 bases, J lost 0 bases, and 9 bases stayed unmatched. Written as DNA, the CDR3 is TGTGCCAGCAGTACCCGTCGGGACAGTAACCAAGAGACCCAGTACTTC. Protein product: CASSTRRDSNQETQYF.

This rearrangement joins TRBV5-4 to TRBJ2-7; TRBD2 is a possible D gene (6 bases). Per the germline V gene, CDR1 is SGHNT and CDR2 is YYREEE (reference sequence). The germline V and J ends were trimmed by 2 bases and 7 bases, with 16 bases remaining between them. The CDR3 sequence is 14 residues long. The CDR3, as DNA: TGTGCCAGCAGCTTACGGGAGCACTACGTAGAGCAGTACTTC. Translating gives CASSLREHYVEQYF.

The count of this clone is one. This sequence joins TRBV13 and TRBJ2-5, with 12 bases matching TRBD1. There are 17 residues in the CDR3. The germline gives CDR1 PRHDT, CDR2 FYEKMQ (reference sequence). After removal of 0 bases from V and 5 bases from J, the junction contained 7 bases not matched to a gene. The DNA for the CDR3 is TGTGCCAGCAGCTTAGGGGGACAGGGGGCGAATGGGGAGACCCAGTACTTC. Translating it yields CASSLGGQGANGETQYF.